This entry concerns a single T cell receptor (beta chain). Profiling relied on immunoSEQ multiplex PCR, and the TCRdb table lists in-frame clones only, not all of them. The sample has roughly 61,000 clones, 65% to 80% seen once. The V and J ends lost 4 bases and 1 base respectively, with 10 bases between them. Germline V CDR1 and CDR2: ENHRY, SYGVKD. This CDR3 comprises 14 residues. This specimen comes from a study of radiation and T cells in renal cell carcinoma. Time point of the sample: blood 4 weeks post-SBRT, at nephrectomy. Treatment reported: 15 Gy SBRT to primary tumor, nephrectomy 4 weeks later. Nephrectomy followed 15 Gy stereotactic body radiation by 4 weeks. This renal cell carcinoma was of the clear cell type.

The sequencing used blood, collected from a patient whose treatment included radiotherapy and nephrectomy. The chain carries TRBV10-3 and TRBJ2-5; D is uncertain. The sequence was obtained from a man between 60 and 75 years old with renal cell carcinoma. CDR3 DNA sequence: TGTGCCATCAGTGTGAGCCGCAGCCAAGAGACCCAGTACTTC. Protein product: CAISVSRSQETQYF.